These T cell receptor beta chains were read from a single sample in a study of OX40 agonist ivuxolimab in advanced cancers. This table comes from immunoSEQ multiplex PCR, and its TCRdb copy is limited to in-frame clones, with some not included. This sample has around 79,000 clones; about 88% occur once, and the top ten carry over 4%. This sample comprised CD4+ or CD8+ T cells sorted from blood, obtained in a trial of the OX40 agonist ivuxolimab. All receptors derive from an adult with an advanced solid tumor such as melanoma, head and neck, liver or kidney cancer. CDR3s include the opening cysteine and the closing phenylalanine or tryptophan. The order of the fields is D gene, J gene, clone size, V gene, CDR3 protein, CDR3 DNA. The D gene is left open where the match is weak. Only part of the rows carry a size: once, few, many, or a class if the clone is expanded.

d_call: -; j_call: TRBJ2-3; clone_size: -; v_call: TRBV11-2; cdr3_aa: CASSLSPAGTDTQYF; cdr3_nt: TGTGCCAGCAGCTTAAGTCCGGCGGGCACAGATACGCAGTATTTT
d_call: TRBD1; j_call: TRBJ1-1; clone_size: -; v_call: TRBV28; cdr3_aa: CASSYRGRTTEAFF; cdr3_nt: TGTGCCAGCAGTTACAGGGGGCGCACCACTGAAGCTTTCTTT
d_call: -; j_call: TRBJ2-3; clone_size: -; v_call: TRBV19; cdr3_aa: CASSAAPSTDTQYF; cdr3_nt: TGTGCCAGTAGTGCGGCCCCTAGCACAGATACGCAGTATTTT
d_call: -; j_call: TRBJ1-1; clone_size: -; v_call: TRBV19; cdr3_aa: CASSIAVNTEAFF; cdr3_nt: TGTGCCAGTAGTATAGCGGTGAACACTGAAGCTTTCTTT
d_call: -; j_call: TRBJ2-5; clone_size: -; v_call: TRBV5-1; cdr3_aa: CASSRGLQVQETQYF; cdr3_nt: TGCGCCAGCAGCCGGGGACTCCAGGTCCAAGAGACCCAGTACTTC
d_call: -; j_call: TRBJ2-1; clone_size: -; v_call: TRBV5-1; cdr3_aa: CASRGDDRLVFTGEQFF; cdr3_nt: TGCGCCAGCAGGGGAGACGACAGGTTGGTTTTTACGGGTGAGCAGTTCTTC
d_call: -; j_call: TRBJ2-2; clone_size: -; v_call: TRBV25-1; cdr3_aa: CASSDTNTGELFF; cdr3_nt: TGTGCCAGCAGTGACACGAACACCGGGGAGCTGTTTTTT
d_call: TRBD1; j_call: TRBJ1-2; clone_size: -; v_call: TRBV19; cdr3_aa: CASSRGQGRLYGYTF; cdr3_nt: TGTGCCAGTAGTAGGGGACAGGGGCGACTCTATGGCTACACCTTC
d_call: -; j_call: TRBJ1-3; clone_size: -; v_call: TRBV28; cdr3_aa: CASTQSHGSGNTIYF; cdr3_nt: TGTGCCAGCACTCAATCACACGGCTCTGGAAACACCATATATTTT
d_call: TRBD1; j_call: TRBJ1-6; clone_size: -; v_call: TRBV5-1; cdr3_aa: CASSLGDREASPLHF; cdr3_nt: TGCGCCAGCAGCTTGGGCGACAGGGAGGCCTCACCCCTCCACTTT
d_call: -; j_call: TRBJ1-5; clone_size: -; v_call: TRBV12-5; cdr3_aa: CASGLDGVGPQHF; cdr3_nt: TGTGCTAGTGGTTTGGATGGGGTGGGGCCCCAGCATTTT
d_call: -; j_call: TRBJ2-1; clone_size: -; v_call: TRBV29-1; cdr3_aa: CSVDRSSYNEQFF; cdr3_nt: TGCAGCGTAGACAGGAGCTCCTACAATGAGCAGTTCTTC
d_call: TRBD1; j_call: TRBJ1-4; clone_size: -; v_call: TRBV5-1; cdr3_aa: CASSLAGTGENEKLFF; cdr3_nt: TGCGCCAGCAGCTTGGCGGGGACAGGGGAAAATGAAAAACTGTTTTTT
d_call: TRBD1; j_call: TRBJ1-1; clone_size: -; v_call: TRBV15; cdr3_aa: CATRRDRESEAFF; cdr3_nt: TGTGCCACCAGAAGGGACAGGGAATCTGAAGCTTTCTTT
d_call: -; j_call: TRBJ1-1; clone_size: -; v_call: TRBV9; cdr3_aa: CASSVNAWSMNTEAFF; cdr3_nt: TGTGCCAGCAGCGTAAACGCGTGGAGTATGAACACTGAAGCTTTCTTT
d_call: -; j_call: TRBJ2-3; clone_size: -; v_call: TRBV18; cdr3_aa: CASSPPSKSTDTQYF; cdr3_nt: TGTGCCAGCTCACCACCTTCCAAGAGCACAGATACGCAGTATTTT
d_call: -; j_call: TRBJ2-1; clone_size: -; v_call: TRBV7-9; cdr3_aa: CASGNGNEQFF; cdr3_nt: TGTGCCAGCGGGAATGGGAATGAGCAGTTCTTC
d_call: -; j_call: TRBJ1-2; clone_size: -; v_call: TRBV6-5; cdr3_aa: CASSYSAGTYGYTF; cdr3_nt: TGTGCCAGCAGTTACTCCGCAGGGACCTATGGCTACACCTTC
d_call: TRBD1; j_call: TRBJ2-7; clone_size: -; v_call: TRBV5-1; cdr3_aa: CASSLVLGGAYEQYF; cdr3_nt: TGCGCCAGCAGCTTGGTGTTAGGGGGCGCGTACGAGCAGTACTTC
d_call: -; j_call: TRBJ2-5; clone_size: -; v_call: TRBV2; cdr3_aa: CASRRQLQETQYF; cdr3_nt: TGTGCCAGCAGAAGACAGCTCCAAGAGACCCAGTACTTC
d_call: TRBD2; j_call: TRBJ2-3; clone_size: -; v_call: TRBV19; cdr3_aa: CASSGLAGASPDTQYF; cdr3_nt: TGTGCCAGTAGTGGACTAGCGGGAGCCTCGCCAGATACGCAGTATTTT
d_call: -; j_call: TRBJ2-1; clone_size: -; v_call: TRBV6-6; cdr3_aa: CASNSRGGNEQFF; cdr3_nt: TGTGCCAGCAATTCCAGGGGGGGCAATGAGCAGTTCTTC
d_call: -; j_call: TRBJ2-3; clone_size: few; v_call: TRBV6-5; cdr3_aa: CASSFQRGSPTDTQYF; cdr3_nt: TGTGCCAGCAGTTTCCAACGGGGGTCCCCCACAGATACGCAGTATTTT
d_call: -; j_call: TRBJ2-7; clone_size: -; v_call: TRBV4-1; cdr3_aa: CASSPISGTTYEQYF; cdr3_nt: TGCGCCAGCAGCCCTATTTCCGGGACAACCTACGAGCAGTACTTC
d_call: TRBD1; j_call: TRBJ1-1; clone_size: few; v_call: TRBV6-6; cdr3_aa: CASSQDRGEAFF; cdr3_nt: TGTGCCAGCAGCCAAGACAGGGGTGAAGCTTTCTTT
d_call: -; j_call: TRBJ1-5; clone_size: -; v_call: TRBV6-6; cdr3_aa: CASSNDGTNQPQHF; cdr3_nt: TGTGCCAGCAGTAACGATGGGACTAATCAGCCCCAGCATTTT